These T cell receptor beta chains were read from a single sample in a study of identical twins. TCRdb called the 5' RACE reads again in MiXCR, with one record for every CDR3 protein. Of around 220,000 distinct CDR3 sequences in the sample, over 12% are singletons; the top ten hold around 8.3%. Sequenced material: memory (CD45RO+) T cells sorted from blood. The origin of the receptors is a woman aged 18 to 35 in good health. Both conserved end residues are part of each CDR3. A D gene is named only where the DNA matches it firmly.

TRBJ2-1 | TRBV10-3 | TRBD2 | CATLLAGEVNEQFF
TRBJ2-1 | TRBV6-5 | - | CASSHPVGSSYNEQFF
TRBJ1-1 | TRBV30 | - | CAWRITRGAEAFF
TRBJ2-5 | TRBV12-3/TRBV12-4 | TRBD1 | CASSPRDRGRETQYF
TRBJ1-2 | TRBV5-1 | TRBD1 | CASSLRGTANYGYTF
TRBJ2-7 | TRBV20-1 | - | CSAPAWGSYEQYF
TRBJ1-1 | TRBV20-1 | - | CSAERQGYTEAFF
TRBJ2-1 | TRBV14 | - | CASSRYMEQFF
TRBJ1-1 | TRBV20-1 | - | CSASQEISGSTEAFF
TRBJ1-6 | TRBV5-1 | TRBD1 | CASSTGTVGSPLHF
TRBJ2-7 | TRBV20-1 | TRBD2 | CSARAGLAGSYEQYF
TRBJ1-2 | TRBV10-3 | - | CAISELSDGYGYTF
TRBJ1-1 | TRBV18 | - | CASSLYDGGKNTEAFF
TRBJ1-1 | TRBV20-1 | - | CSASRGAKNTEAFF
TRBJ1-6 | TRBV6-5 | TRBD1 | CASSYRTGNSPLHF
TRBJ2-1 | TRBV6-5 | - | CASSWGPLTEENYNEQFF
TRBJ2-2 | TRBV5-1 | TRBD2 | CASSLRGGPNTGELFF
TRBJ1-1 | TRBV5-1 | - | CASRMGSNTEAFF
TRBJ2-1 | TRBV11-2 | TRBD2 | CASSLWGGNEQFF
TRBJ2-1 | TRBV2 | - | CASSAGMQQFF
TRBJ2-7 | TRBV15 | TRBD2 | CATSSRPRGGLYEQYF
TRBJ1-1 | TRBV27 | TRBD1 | CATGKGQTNTEAFF
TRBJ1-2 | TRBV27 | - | CASRTQAYGYTF
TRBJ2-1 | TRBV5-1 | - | CASTPGAGRSYNEQFF
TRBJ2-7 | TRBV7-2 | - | CASSSQGGLRSYEQYF
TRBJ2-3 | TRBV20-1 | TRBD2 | CSAQGLAGASDTQYF
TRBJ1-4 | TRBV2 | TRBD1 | CASSGGPGGNEKLFF
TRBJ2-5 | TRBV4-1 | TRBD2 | CASSQDVGGETQYF
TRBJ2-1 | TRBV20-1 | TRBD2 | CSARAPGLALENEQFF
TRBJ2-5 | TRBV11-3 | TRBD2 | CASSLSGTRYF
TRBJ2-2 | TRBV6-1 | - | CASSAPGTNTGELFF
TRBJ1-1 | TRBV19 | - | CASSSRPRGMNTEAFF
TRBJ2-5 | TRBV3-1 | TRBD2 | CASLAGETQYF
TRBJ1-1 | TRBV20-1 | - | CSAGGPGTEAFF
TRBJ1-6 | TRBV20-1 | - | CSARGPYNSPLHF
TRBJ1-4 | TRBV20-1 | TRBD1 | CSASTGNHEKLFF
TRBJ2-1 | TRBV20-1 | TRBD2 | CSAPYRLAGGNEQFF
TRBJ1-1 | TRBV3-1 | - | CASSQREGNTEAFF
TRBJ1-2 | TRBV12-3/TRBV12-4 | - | CASSFTAGSRGYTF
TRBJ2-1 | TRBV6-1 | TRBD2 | CASRQAGGQEQFF
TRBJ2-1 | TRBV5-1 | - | CASSLENEQFF